A single sample gave rise to the 10 T cell receptor beta chains below, sequenced in a study of CD8 T cells in Susac syndrome. Random hexamers primed reverse transcription of about 0.45 to 1 ug RNA. TCRdb ran MiXCR on the immunoSEQ multiplex PCR reads and lists one entry per CDR3 protein. The sample includes around 230,000 distinct CDR3 sequences, less than 96% of them seen just once. Sequencing used CD4+ T cells from PBMCs. The source of these receptors is a human donor with Susac syndrome.

The chain links TRBV7-9 to TRBJ2-1; 10 bases map to TRBD2. J was trimmed by 5 bases and V by 10 bases; bases with no gene match: 5. Germline assignment: CDR1 SEHNR and CDR2 FQNEAQ (reference sequence). CDR3 length equals 13 residues. CDR3 DNA sequence: TGTGCCATCCGACTAGCGGGCGACAATGAGCAGTTCTTC. Its translation: CAIRLAGDNEQFF.

The chain joins TRBV18 to TRBJ1-2; D ambiguous. The CDR3 sequence is 13 residues long. V gave up 0 bases and J gave up 4 bases, with 6 bases separating them. Germline V gives CDR1 KGHSH, CDR2 LQKENI. DNA for the CDR3: TGTGCCAGCTCACCACCGGACGGCTATGGCTACACCTTC. Translating gives CASSPPDGYGYTF.

The chain recombines TRBV7-9 with TRBJ1-5, with a possible D match to TRBD1 (5 bases). Germline loops: CDR1 SEHNR, CDR2 FQNEAQ (reference sequence). V gave up 11 bases and J gave up 1 base, with 12 bases separating them. CDR3 length equals 13 residues. The CDR3: CAGGGESNQPQHF. CDR3 DNA sequence: TGTGCCGGGGGGGGTGAGAGCAATCAGCCCCAGCATTTT.

J is TRBJ1-2 and V is TRBV20-1; D perhaps matches TRBD1 (5 bases). The V and J ends lost 0 bases and 0 bases respectively, with 11 bases between them. Germline V gives CDR1 DFQATT, CDR2 SNEGSKA (reference sequence). The CDR3 runs to 15 residues. CDR3 region: CSARDWDLANYGYTF. The CDR3, as DNA: TGCAGTGCTAGAGACTGGGACCTCGCTAACTATGGCTACACCTTC.

This clonotype has a single count. CDR3 sequence: CASSDSMDSGRIYEQYF. As DNA, the CDR3 is TGTGCCAGCAGTGACTCGATGGATAGCGGGAGAATCTACGAGCAGTACTTC. The chain joins TRBV6-4 to TRBJ2-7, with 9 bases aligning to TRBD2. Trimming cost V 0 bases and J 3 bases; bases outside gene matches: 9. The CDR3 consists of 17 residues. Germline CDR1 is MRHNA and CDR2 is SNTAGT.

V usage is TRBV9 and J usage is TRBJ2-1; D remains unclear. V was trimmed by 0 bases and J by 8 bases, leaving 9 bases between them. The V gene's germline CDR1 is SGDLS and CDR2 YYNGEE. The CDR3 runs 13 residues. CDR3 sequence: CASSVALGDEQFF. The DNA of the CDR3 is TGTGCCAGCAGCGTAGCTCTGGGCGATGAGCAGTTCTTC.

DNA of the CDR3: TGTGCCATCAGTGAGTCGAGGGCCGGGGAGCTGTTTTTT. Residues: CAISESRAGELFF. The V gene is TRBV10-3, the J gene TRBJ2-2, with D tentatively TRBD2 (5 bases). CDR3 size: 13 residues. Trimming left V 0 bases short and J 6 bases short, with 5 bases between. The germline gives CDR1 ENHRY, CDR2 SYGVKD.

The chain combines TRBV12-3 or TRBV12-4 with TRBJ2-1; 9 nucleotides align to TRBD2. CDR3 length: 14 residues. The V gene end was trimmed by 3 bases and the J gene end by 6 bases; junction bases not matched to a gene: 3. The CDR3 DNA reads as TGTGCCAGCAGTTTCGGCGGGAGGGCCAATGAGCAGTTCTTC. Residues: CASSFGGRANEQFF.

J is TRBJ1-5 and V is TRBV23-1, with D possibly being TRBD1 (5 bases). TRBV23-1 is assigned to the ORF class and has an uncertain function. This CDR3 is 14 amino acids long. Trimming removed 8 bases at V and 5 bases at J, with 16 bases between. CDR3 DNA: TGCGCCAGCGGTCTGACAGCGCACGATCAGCCCCAGCATTTT. Protein: CASGLTAHDQPQHF.

The chain employs TRBV6-2 or TRBV6-3 and TRBJ2-1, with 8 positions matching TRBD2. The germline CDR1 and CDR2 sequences are MNHEY and SVGEGT. V was clipped by 2 bases and J by 4 bases; unmatched bases: 13. CDR3 length equals 18 residues. This CDR3 is CASSYPSIAGSGYNEQFF. In DNA form, the CDR3 reads TGTGCCAGCAGTTACCCCTCGATAGCGGGAAGTGGGTACAATGAGCAGTTCTTC.